The T cell receptor beta chain under discussion was sequenced for a study of blood T cell repertoires in COVID-19. Study in general: The analysed material was cDNA or gDNA that came from T cells, B-cell-depleted T cells, or PBMCs.

The trim removed 2 bases at V and 4 bases at J, leaving 5 bases unmatched. This CDR3 spans 16 amino acids. Germline CDR1 is LGHNA and CDR2 is YNFKEQ. The data were produced by immunoSEQ multiplex PCR, yet TCRdb's version contains in-frame clones alone and is incomplete. The repertoire holds roughly 60,000 clones, with roughly 88% as singletons. The J gene is TRBJ2-5, the V gene TRBV4-2, with 12 bases matching TRBD2. The sample consisted of peripheral blood. The TCR sequence derives from a human donor in a cohort sampled during active COVID-19. For the CDR3, the DNA is TGTGCCAGCAGCCAAACCCCGGGACTAGCGGGAGAGACCCAGTACTTC. Translated, it gives CASSQTPGLAGETQYF.